Below, 28 T cell receptor beta chains from the same sample are listed, as sequenced in a study of T cell repertoires in cytomegalovirus infection. Antigens for these TCRs are unknown. TCRdb independently ran MiXCR on the reads; one entry per CDR3 protein. The sample records about 900,000 distinct CDR3 sequences, around 31% being singletons. Specimen: cultured CD8+ T cells from PBMCs, collected from culture after CMV antigen stimulation. The source of these receptors is a human donor in good health (CMV status not recorded). Some clones in this sample may be carry-over from other donors' samples.

The chain carries TRBV4-1 and TRBJ2-1, with TRBD1 matching over 9 bases. V was clipped by 0 bases and J by 4 bases; unmatched bases: 4. Germline V gene lookup returns CDR1 MGHRA and CDR2 YSYEKL. This CDR3 is 16 amino acids long. The CDR3 DNA follows: TGCGCCAGCAGCCAAGATTCGGACAGGGGTTACAATGAGCAGTTCTTC. Its translation: CASSQDSDRGYNEQFF.

This clonotype occurred many times. The chain recombines TRBV6-2 or TRBV6-3 with TRBJ2-1; TRBD2 matches at 13 bases. CDR3 size: 18 residues. Germline V CDR1 and CDR2: MNHEY, SVGEGT. V lost 0 bases and J lost 1; bases outside the gene matches: 3. CDR3 coding DNA: TGTGCCAGCAGTTACTCGAGACTAGCGGGGGGTTCCTACAATGAGCAGTTCTTC. This encodes CASSYSRLAGGSYNEQFF.

This clonotype has more than one count but fewer than ten. The chain links TRBV9 to TRBJ2-3, with 8 bases fitting TRBD2. Germline loops: CDR1 SGDLS, CDR2 YYNGEE. V was pared by 2 bases and J by 0 bases, with 2 bases of the junction left unmatched. There are 15 residues in the CDR3. The CDR3 coding sequence is TGTGCCAGCAGCGTCGGGGGGGGAAGCACAGATACGCAGTATTTT. Translating it yields CASSVGGGSTDTQYF. The full variable domain, with the rest looked up from reference TRBV9 and TRBJ2-3, is DSGVTQTPKHLITATGQRVTLRCSPRSGDLSVYWYQQSLDQGLQFLIQYYNGEERAKGNILERFSAQQFPDLHSELNLSSLELGDSALYFCASSVGGGSTDTQYFGPGTRLTVL.

The V and J genes are TRBV28 and TRBJ2-3; 9 bases fit TRBD1. Looked up from germline, CDR1 is MDHEN and CDR2 is SYDVKM. After removal of 6 bases from V and 6 bases from J, the junction contained 16 bases not matched to a gene. The CDR3 is 17 residues long. CDR3 nucleotide sequence: TGTGCCAGCAGCTCCCCCTTATGGGACAGGGCGTCGGATACGCAGTATTTT. This gives the protein CASSSPLWDRASDTQYF.

The chain is built from TRBV7-6 and TRBJ2-7; 7 bases match TRBD2. The germline gives CDR1 SGHVS, CDR2 FNYEAQ. The CDR3 sequence is 13 residues long. V was clipped by 4 bases and J by 6 bases; unmatched bases: 6. The CDR3 reads CASSSSGGSEQYF. The CDR3 region has the DNA TGTGCCAGCAGCTCCTCGGGGGGTTCCGAGCAGTACTTC. Using reference TRBV7-6 and TRBJ2-7 for the parts outside the CDR3, the full variable domain is GAGVSQSPRYKVTKRGQDVALRCDPISGHVSLYWYRQALGQGPEFLTYFNYEAQQDKSGLPNDRFSAERPEGSISTLTIQRTEQRDSAMYRCASSSSGGSEQYFGPGTRLTVT.

This clonotype was picked up a small number of times. The V gene is TRBV4-1, the J gene TRBJ2-1, with D unclear. With 0 bases removed from V and 0 bases from J, the gap between germline ends came to 12 bases. CDR3 length: 17 residues. Germline V gene lookup returns CDR1 MGHRA and CDR2 YSYEKL. The CDR3 DNA is TGCGCCAGCAGCCAAGAGTTCCGCCGGAGCTCCTACAATGAGCAGTTCTTC. This codes for CASSQEFRRSSYNEQFF.

This chain uses TRBV12-3 or TRBV12-4 with TRBJ1-2; possibly TRBD1 for D (5 bases). Trimming cost V 4 bases and J 5 bases, with 23 bases left between them. This CDR3 has 17 residues. In nucleotides, the CDR3 is TGTGCCAGCAGTTCGGCGGGGGGAGGGAGTAGGTTGTATGGCTACACCTTC. This encodes CASSSAGGGSRLYGYTF.

The chain carries TRBV6-6 and TRBJ1-1, with a tentative D call TRBD1 (5 bases). Germline V lookup: CDR1 MNHNY, CDR2 SVGAGI (reference sequence). The V gene lost 5 bases and the J gene lost 0 bases, with 16 bases spanning the gap. The CDR3 loop spans 16 amino acids. DNA of the CDR3: TGTGCCAGCAGTCAAGACTACAGGCTTATGAACACTGAAGCTTTCTTT. Amino acids: CASSQDYRLMNTEAFF.

The V and J genes are TRBV4-1 and TRBJ1-4; no clear D. The CDR3 contains 13 residues. Trimming shortened V by 2 bases and J by 7 bases, and 8 bases separated the two germline ends. Germline values: CDR1 MGHRA, CDR2 YSYEKL. The CDR3 loop is CASSQQFSEKLFF. The CDR3 DNA sequence: TGCGCCAGCAGCCAACAGTTTTCTGAAAAACTGTTTTTT.

V is TRBV6-5 and J is TRBJ1-6; 8 nucleotides match TRBD1. Germline V gene lookup returns CDR1 MNHEY and CDR2 SVGAGI. V lost 5 bases to trimming and J lost 9 bases; unmatched junction nucleotides: 6. CDR3 length: 14 residues. CDR3 nucleotide sequence: TGTGCCAGCAGTCATTGGACAGGGTTTTCACCCCTCCACTTT. This codes for CASSHWTGFSPLHF.

The chain is built from TRBV28 and TRBJ2-7; weak D call: TRBD1 (6 bases). The V end was cut by 2 bases, the J end by 4 bases, with 12 bases between. Germline-derived CDR1 and CDR2 are MDHEN and SYDVKM. CDR3 length: 14 residues. The chain's CDR3 is CASSLGGWAYEQYV. DNA of the CDR3: TGTGCCAGCAGTTTAGGGGGCTGGGCTTACGAGCAGTACGTC.

This clonotype was counted between two and nine times. V is TRBV9 and J is TRBJ2-1; TRBD2 matches at 14 bases. The germline V gene encodes CDR1 SGDLS and CDR2 YYNGEE. The CDR3 length is 16 residues. J was trimmed by 6 bases and V by 3 bases; bases with no gene match: 5. The CDR3 region is CASSERLAGGPNEQFF. In nucleotides, the CDR3 is TGTGCCAGCAGCGAGCGACTAGCGGGGGGGCCCAATGAGCAGTTCTTC.

The sample holds a few counts of this clonotype. This rearrangement joins TRBV6-2 or TRBV6-3 to TRBJ2-1, with D possibly matching TRBD1 (6 bases). The ends were cut back, 2 bases at V and 6 bases at J, with 20 bases in the middle. This CDR3 is built from 17 residues. CDR1 is MNHEY and CDR2 is SVGEGT in the germline V gene. CDR3 coding DNA: TGTGCCAGCAGTTACGTCCGCACAGGGTCCCCGGTCAATGAGCAGTTCTTC. Translation gives CASSYVRTGSPVNEQFF.

The chain carries TRBV5-4 and TRBJ2-3, with TRBD2 identical over 7 bases. CDR3 length: 16 amino acids. Germline lookup yields CDR1 SGHNT and CDR2 YYREEE (reference sequence). The V gene end was trimmed by 0 bases and the J gene end by 3 bases; junction bases not matched to a gene: 7. The CDR3 DNA reads TGTGCCAGCAGCTTGGGGGAGGGGTTGGGGACAGATACGCAGTATTTT. As protein: CASSLGEGLGTDTQYF.

This clonotype was counted many times. The chain couples TRBV7-6 to TRBJ2-1; 11 positions agree with TRBD2. Germline CDR1 reads SGHVS; CDR2 reads FNYEAQ. This CDR3 has 17 amino acids. With V trimmed by 1 base and J by 2 bases, 4 bases remained unmatched. This CDR3 is CASSLGLAGGPYNEQFF. CDR3 coding DNA: TGTGCCAGCAGCTTAGGCCTAGCGGGGGGTCCCTACAATGAGCAGTTCTTC.

This clonotype was seen many times. The chain is built from TRBV7-6 and TRBJ1-1; no clear D. The CDR3 is made up of 13 amino acids. Germline CDR1 SGHVS, CDR2 FNYEAQ. Trimming cost V 2 bases and J 3 bases, with 7 bases left between them. This CDR3 is CASSLRPDTEAFF. The CDR3 DNA follows: TGTGCCAGCAGCTTACGGCCGGACACTGAAGCTTTCTTT.

This clonotype was found many times. The chain employs TRBV7-6 and TRBJ2-1; weak D call: TRBD1 (6 bases). This CDR3 contains 13 residues. From germline, CDR1 is SGHVS and CDR2 FNYEAQ. With 2 bases removed from V and 6 bases from J, the gap between germline ends came to 8 bases. The CDR3 nucleotides are TGTGCCAGCAGCTTATCACAGGGCAATGAGCAGTTCTTC. Translation gives CASSLSQGNEQFF.

The V call is TRBV7-9, the J call TRBJ2-5, with a weak D call TRBD2 (6 bases). V was cut by 1 base and J by 7 bases, with 16 bases left in between. The CDR3 sequence is 15 residues long. From germline, CDR1 is SEHNR and CDR2 FQNEAQ (reference sequence). CDR3 protein: CASSLDDEEGRTQYF. DNA of the CDR3: TGTGCCAGCAGCTTAGATGATGAGGAGGGAAGGACCCAGTACTTC. The full variable domain, its missing parts supplied by reference TRBV7-9 and TRBJ2-5, is DTGVSQNPRHKITKRGQNVTFRCDPISEHNRLYWYRQTLGQGPEFLTYFQNEAQLEKSRLLSDRFSAERPKGSFSTLEIQRTEQGDSAMYLCASSLDDEEGRTQYFGPGTRLLVL.

The rearrangement links TRBV27 to TRBJ1-2; D unresolved. The CDR3 contains 14 residues. The ends were cut back, 0 bases at V and 2 bases at J, with 7 bases in the middle. Germline values: CDR1 MNHEY, CDR2 SMNVEV (reference sequence). The CDR3 loop is CASSLSEGNYGYTF. The CDR3, as DNA: TGTGCCAGCAGTTTATCAGAGGGAAACTATGGCTACACCTTC.

Points on this clonotype: One end of the junction varies from germline; a read error may be responsible. The chain has TRBV12-3 or TRBV12-4 and TRBJ1-1; no clear D gene. The CDR3 has 13 amino acids. The CDR3 bases are TGTGCCAGCAGTTTAGCTGTGAACGCTGAAGCTTTCTTT. Translation: CASSLAVNAEAFF.

The chain has TRBV4-2 and TRBJ1-1, with 8 positions matching TRBD1. V gave up 3 bases and J gave up 2 bases; unmatched junction bases: 5. Per germline, CDR1 LGHNA and CDR2 YNFKEQ. This CDR3 is built from 15 residues. CDR3 amino acids: CASSQEDRANTEAFF. The CDR3 bases are TGTGCCAGCAGCCAGGAGGACAGGGCCAACACTGAAGCTTTCTTT.

About this clonotype itself: One base away lies a much larger clone, so this may be a sequencing read error. The CDR3 sequence is CASSSTTGVPHNEQFF. The CDR3 DNA reads as TGTGCCAGCAGCTCTACTACGGGGGTTCCCCACAATGAGCAGTTCTTC. This chain joins TRBV7-3 and TRBJ2-1; D possibly corresponds to TRBD2 (6 bases). CDR1 and CDR2 (germline): SGHTA, FQGTGA. V lost 4 bases to trimming and J lost 5 bases, with 18 bases between them. CDR3 length: 16 residues.

In this sample, this clonotype turned up many times. V and J are TRBV7-6 and TRBJ1-2; 9 bases are a match to TRBD1. The CDR3 sequence is 14 residues long. The germline V gene encodes CDR1 SGHVS and CDR2 FNYEAQ. With 5 bases clipped from V and 7 bases from J, the junction kept 8 bases outside the gene matches. The CDR3 nucleotides are TGTGCCAGCAGCCCTCTGACAGGGGGTCGTGGCTACACCTTC. Protein product: CASSPLTGGRGYTF.

This clonotype has just a few counts. The rearrangement links TRBV14 to TRBJ1-2; D may be TRBD1 (5 bases). The CDR3 is made up of 15 amino acids. V was trimmed by 0 bases and J by 4 bases, leaving 12 bases between them. Germline V gene data show CDR1 as SGHDN and CDR2 as FVKESK. CDR3 nucleotides: TGTGCCAGCAGCCAAGATCAGGGACGGCTCTATGGCTACACCTTC. It encodes CASSQDQGRLYGYTF.

This clonotype was counted only a few times. The chain combines TRBV6-6 with TRBJ2-4, with unresolved D. The CDR3 loop spans 12 amino acids. The V and J ends lost 7 bases and 7 bases respectively, with 11 bases between them. From germline, CDR1 is MNHNY and CDR2 SVGAGI (reference sequence). CDR3 bases: TGTGCCAGCAATACCGAGGACAACATTCAGTACTTC. As protein: CASNTEDNIQYF.

This chain joins TRBV27 and TRBJ2-1, with D possibly TRBD2 on 5 matching bases. The CDR3 has 13 residues. V was trimmed by 3 bases and J by 5 bases, leaving 8 bases between them. CDR1 is MNHEY, CDR2 SMNVEV, per germline (reference sequence). The CDR3 bases are TGTGCCAGCAGTTTCGGGATAAACAATGAGCAGTTCTTC. Its protein is CASSFGINNEQFF.

This clonotype was seen more than once but under ten times. V usage is TRBV5-5 and J usage is TRBJ2-3, with 8 bases matching TRBD2. V gave up 4 bases and J gave up 4 bases; unmatched junction bases: 17. The CDR3 sequence is 18 residues long. Germline values: CDR1 SGHKS, CDR2 YYEKEE (reference sequence). CDR3 bases: TGTGCCAGCAGCCTGATCGGCGGGGGGACTAAAGGGGCAGATACGCAGTATTTT. Residues: CASSLIGGGTKGADTQYF.

This clonotype has just a few counts. The J gene is TRBJ2-1, the V gene TRBV10-3, with 13 bases fitting TRBD2. The CDR3 loop spans 15 amino acids. Germline V CDR1 and CDR2: ENHRY, SYGVKD. Trimming took 2 bases from V and 7 from J; bases not matched to a gene: 2. CDR3 coding DNA: TGTGCCATCAGTGAGGGACTAGCGGGGGTTAATGAGCAGTTCTTC. Amino acid sequence: CAISEGLAGVNEQFF.